The 19 T cell receptor beta chains below come from one sample, sequenced in a study of beta chain features in type 1 diabetes. Reverse transcription of all isolated RNA meant that expressed TCRB transcripts were sequenced. Produced via immunoSEQ multiplex PCR; TCRdb's table is partial and in-frame only. The table includes some 150,000 clones, about a tenth detected once. The sample comprised central memory CD4+ T cells from blood. Receptor source: a woman between 40 and 55 years old in good health.

This clone occurred a few times. The V and J genes are TRBV4-3 and TRBJ1-2; weak D call: TRBD1 (5 bases). This CDR3 has 14 residues. With 0 bases removed from V and 10 bases from J, the gap between germline ends came to 15 bases. Germline loops: CDR1 LGHNA, CDR2 YSLEER. The CDR3 sequence: CASSQDLAGIAYTF. The CDR3 nucleotides read TGCGCCAGCAGCCAAGATCTGGCAGGGATAGCCTACACCTTC.

This clone was detected a few times. The chain employs TRBV28 and TRBJ1-2; D is perhaps TRBD1 (5 bases). Looked up from germline, CDR1 is MDHEN and CDR2 is SYDVKM. V was trimmed by 3 bases and J by 4 bases, leaving 6 bases between them. The CDR3 extends over 12 amino acids. CDR3 sequence (DNA): TGTGCCAGCAGTTTTCAGGGCTATGGCTACACCTTC. Translation gives CASSFQGYGYTF.

This clone turned up a few times. The CDR3 is CASSQGLEDGYTF. DNA of the CDR3: TGCGCCAGCAGCCAAGGTCTCGAGGATGGCTACACCTTC. The chain recombines TRBV4-3 with TRBJ1-2; D not resolved. Germline loops: CDR1 LGHNA, CDR2 YSLEER. CDR3 size: 13 residues. Trimming removed 1 base at V and 6 bases at J, with 9 bases between.

This clone appeared a few times. J is TRBJ2-5 and V is TRBV4-3; possibly TRBD2 for D (5 bases). The CDR3 sequence is 15 residues long. V lost 2 bases, J lost 4 bases, and 14 bases lay in between. Germline V gene data show CDR1 as LGHNA and CDR2 as YSLEER. The CDR3 coding sequence is TGCGCCAGCAGCCAATCGCGCGGGCGTCGAGAGACCCAGTACTTC. Its translation: CASSQSRGRRETQYF.

This chain links TRBV9 with TRBJ2-1; TRBD1 matches at 11 bases. Germline V gene sequence: CDR1 SGDLS, CDR2 YYNGEE. The V gene end was trimmed by 3 bases and the J gene end by 6 bases; junction bases not matched to a gene: 11. This CDR3 has 17 residues. The CDR3 is CASSESQGTGGFNEQFF. CDR3 nucleotides: TGTGCCAGCAGCGAGAGTCAAGGGACAGGGGGGTTCAATGAGCAGTTCTTC.

The chain employs TRBV7-6 and TRBJ1-1, with D perhaps TRBD1 (5 bases). The CDR3 extends over 12 amino acids. Germline CDR1 and CDR2: SGHVS and FNYEAQ. Trimming took off 4 bases at V and 11 bases at J, with 14 bases between the two ends. The CDR3 spells CASSSRGERAFF. Here the CDR3 DNA reads TGTGCCAGCAGCTCCCGGGGGGAGAGGGCTTTCTTT.

This clone occurred many times. The chain uses TRBV7-9 and TRBJ2-3; TRBD1 might be the D (5 bases). The length of the CDR3 is 12 residues. V was cut by 4 bases and J by 7 bases, with 9 bases left in between. Per germline, CDR1 SEHNR and CDR2 FQNEAQ (reference sequence). The CDR3 region has the DNA TGTGCCAGCAGCTCCTCAGGGAATACGCAGTATTTT. Translating gives CASSSSGNTQYF.

This clone was observed a few times. The V and J genes are TRBV5-1 and TRBJ2-5; possible D gene TRBD2, 6 bases. Germline loops: CDR1 SGHRS, CDR2 YFSETQ. The V and J ends lost 5 bases and 2 bases respectively, with 13 bases between them. The CDR3 runs to 14 residues. As DNA, the CDR3 is TGCGCCAGCAGGGCACTAGCACAACAAGAGACCCAGTACTTC. Translated: CASRALAQQETQYF. Combining the CDR3 with reference TRBV5-1 and TRBJ2-5 gives the whole variable domain KAGVTQTPRYLIKTRGQQVTLSCSPISGHRSVSWYQQTPGQGLQFLFEYFSETQRNKGNFPGRFSGRQFSNSRSEMNVSTLELGDSALYLCASRALAQQETQYFGPGTRLLVL.

V gene TRBV2 combines with J gene TRBJ1-2; D is unresolved. V gave up 8 bases and J gave up 3 bases, with 7 bases separating them. Germline V lookup: CDR1 SNHLY, CDR2 FYNNEI. The CDR3 length is 11 residues. CDR3 amino acids: CASGPDYGYTF. In DNA form, the CDR3 reads TGTGCCAGCGGGCCAGACTATGGCTACACCTTC.

There are a few counts of this clone. V gene TRBV5-1 combines with J gene TRBJ2-1, with 7 bases fitting TRBD1. Germline CDR1 and CDR2: SGHRS and YFSETQ. CDR3 size: 17 residues. V was clipped by 0 bases and J by 3 bases; unmatched bases: 9. Here the CDR3 reads CASSLGPLAGGYNEQFF. CDR3 DNA sequence: TGCGCCAGCAGCTTGGGCCCCCTGGCAGGGGGCTACAATGAGCAGTTCTTC. Full variable domain (outside the CDR3, taken from reference TRBV5-1 and TRBJ2-1): KAGVTQTPRYLIKTRGQQVTLSCSPISGHRSVSWYQQTPGQGLQFLFEYFSETQRNKGNFPGRFSGRQFSNSRSEMNVSTLELGDSALYLCASSLGPLAGGYNEQFFGPGTRLTVL.

This chain joins TRBV7-9 and TRBJ1-2; D unresolved. V gave up 5 bases and J gave up 4 bases, with 11 bases separating them. The CDR3 sequence is 13 residues long. Germline CDR1 SEHNR, CDR2 FQNEAQ (reference sequence). This chain's CDR3 is CASSPPGVYGYTF. The CDR3, as DNA: TGTGCCAGCAGCCCTCCGGGAGTCTATGGCTACACCTTC.

V gene TRBV20-1 combines with J gene TRBJ2-5, with TRBD2 as a possible D gene (5 bases). The germline CDR1 and CDR2 sequences are DFQATT and SNEGSKA (reference sequence). Trimming removed 0 bases at V and 7 bases at J, with 6 bases between. The length of the CDR3 is 11 residues. CDR3 in amino acids: CSARDGRTQYF. The CDR3 DNA is TGCAGTGCTAGAGATGGGAGGACCCAGTACTTC.

This clone was observed a few times. In DNA, the CDR3 is TGCGCCAGCATGGGGGGTAGCACAGATACGCAGTATTTT. Protein sequence: CASMGGSTDTQYF. This chain links TRBV10-2 with TRBJ2-3; maybe TRBD2 (6 bases). V lost 7 bases and J lost 0, with 8 bases in between. The CDR3 contains 13 residues. Germline V CDR1 and CDR2: WSHSY, SAAADI.

This chain uses TRBV18 with TRBJ2-5, with a possible D match to TRBD2 (7 bases). Trimming pared 3 bases from V and 1 base from J, leaving 12 bases between. The V gene's germline CDR1 is KGHSH and CDR2 LQKENI. The CDR3 spans 15 residues. The chain's CDR3 is CASSPSGGPQETQYF. CDR3 bases: TGTGCCAGCTCACCCTCGGGGGGCCCCCAAGAGACCCAGTACTTC. Supplemented by reference TRBV18 and TRBJ2-5, the full variable domain reads NAGVMQNPRHLVRRRGQEARLRCSPMKGHSHVYWYRQLPEEGLKFMVYLQKENIIDESGMPKERFSAEFPKEGPSILRIQQVVRGDSAAYFCASSPSGGPQETQYFGPGTRLLVL.

This sequence joins TRBV2 and TRBJ1-6; D is possibly TRBD1 (6 bases). V dropped 5 bases and J dropped 9 bases, with 17 bases sitting between them. CDR1 and CDR2 (germline): SNHLY, FYNNEI. The CDR3 has 15 amino acids. The CDR3 reads CASSQQGLLGSPLHF. The CDR3 DNA is TGTGCCAGCAGTCAACAGGGCCTACTCGGTTCACCCCTCCACTTT.

The chain links TRBV28 to TRBJ1-5, with a weak D call TRBD1 (6 bases). The CDR3 covers 14 residues. In germline, CDR1 is MDHEN, CDR2 SYDVKM. The germline V and J ends were trimmed by 3 bases and 9 bases, with 15 bases remaining between them. CDR3 DNA: TGTGCCAGCAGTTTTGGGCAGGGGAAGAGGCCCCAGCATTTT. It encodes CASSFGQGKRPQHF.

This clone was detected a few times. The rearrangement uses TRBV7-9 and TRBJ2-7, with 8 bases matching TRBD2. Looked up from germline, CDR1 is SEHNR and CDR2 is FQNEAQ (reference sequence). The length of the CDR3 is 14 residues. Trimming cost V 7 bases and J 4 bases; bases outside gene matches: 9. The DNA of the CDR3 is TGTGCCAGCATCCAAGCGGGGGCTGGGTACGAGCAGTACTTC. It translates to CASIQAGAGYEQYF. Based on the CDR3 plus reference TRBV7-9 and TRBJ2-7, the full variable domain is DTGVSQNPRHKITKRGQNVTFRCDPISEHNRLYWYRQTLGQGPEFLTYFQNEAQLEKSRLLSDRFSAERPKGSFSTLEIQRTEQGDSAMYLCASIQAGAGYEQYFGPGTRLTVT.

The rearrangement joins TRBV5-4 to TRBJ2-1, with unresolved D. Germline CDR1 reads SGHNT; CDR2 reads YYREEE (reference sequence). Trimming shortened V by 0 bases and J by 6 bases, and 16 bases separated the two germline ends. CDR3 length: 16 residues. This CDR3 is CASSLAPVASANEQFF. The CDR3 DNA is TGTGCCAGCAGCTTGGCCCCCGTTGCGTCCGCCAATGAGCAGTTCTTC. The full variable domain, completed using reference TRBV5-4 and TRBJ2-1, is ETGVTQSPTHLIKTRGQQVTLRCSSQSGHNTVSWYQQALGQGPQFIFQYYREEENGRGNFPPRFSGLQFPNYSSELNVNALELDDSALYLCASSLAPVASANEQFFGPGTRLTVL.

The table lists this clone with a few counts. The CDR3 loop reads CASSAVRVYEQYF. For the CDR3, the DNA is TGTGCCAGCAGTGCCGTCAGGGTCTACGAGCAGTACTTC. The chain couples TRBV2 to TRBJ2-7, with a weak D call TRBD1 (5 bases). This CDR3 region has 13 residues. V lost 4 bases, J lost 3 bases, and 10 bases lay in between. The germline V gene has CDR1 SNHLY and CDR2 FYNNEI.